This section outlines one TCR beta chain sequence together with its context. This receptor's antigen is unknown. Base qualities were left out, and no much larger clone turns up one base away. The CDR3, cysteine through phenylalanine, is 14 amino acids long. Only the CDR3 DNA stays, 42 bases, in frame from base 1. Trimming takes 8 bases from V and 4 bases from J, and the germline ends sit 16 bases apart. The germline V gene sets CDR1 to SGHAT and CDR2 to FQNNGV. This sample was included in a study of radiation and T cells in renal cell carcinoma (dated by TCRdb to the early 2020s). At the level of the whole study: Samples were obtained from a clinical trial, in which 15 Gy stereotactic body radiation therapy was delivered to primary renal cell carcinomas and nephrectomy was performed 4 weeks later. In total, approximately 53 samples underwent TCR beta sequencing: about 26 tumors plus 27 peripheral blood samples. In the approximately 49 samples combined, 4,016,671 unique CDR3 nucleotide sequences were found, encoding roughly 2,500,000 unique CDR3 amino acid sequences.

What the study reported, not specific to this receptor: Because pretreatment tumor biopsies were not available, the baseline intratumoral presence of clonotypes could not be determined. With a single-armed trial design, the study had no way to address how radiation dose or scheduling affects the TCR repertoire. Blood repertoire dynamics were not followed beyond 4 weeks after treatment. In blood, the top tumor clonotypes increased between baseline and 2 weeks post-radiation and then shrank by 4 weeks, which suggests that tumor-resident clones expanded only transiently.

TCR beta libraries were generated from genomic DNA with the immunoSEQ kit, following the manufacturer's recommendations. To prepare the libraries, a first multiplex PCR with proprietary primers was run, followed by a second PCR that added unique barcodes, and a bead cleanup was done after each round. Each sample batch included a kit-provided positive control reaction and a negative control reaction. The final libraries were assessed on an Agilent 4200 TapeStation D1000 ScreenTape, pooled by volume, and quantified by qPCR. An Illumina NextSeq500 fitted with a MidOutput 150-cycle cartridge performed the sequencing, running 156 Read1 cycles and 15 Index1 cycles with the kit's custom primers. The pooled library was loaded at about 0.93 pM with approximately 20% PhiX control spiked in. The authors' pipeline ran thus. Vendor-processed data were analyzed in R, and a clonotype was defined as all T cells sharing the same CDR3 nucleotide sequence. For clone abundance analyses, frequencies were normalized to the 10,000 most abundant clones per sample. Public T cell clones, averaging fewer than five per sample, were removed before analysis. A difference in abundance of at least 32-fold between compartments was used to define tumor-enriched and baseline blood-enriched clonotypes. A beta-binomial differential abundance model was used to identify clonotypes that expanded or contracted between blood time points. Tumor-blood repertoire similarity was measured with the Baroni-Urbani and Buser coefficient, and groups were compared using two-tailed Wilcoxon tests in R. TCRdb mirrors the immuneACCESS table, restricted to in-frame sequences. Some clones are absent from its copies; in checked studies, under half trace to an unresolved V gene, and the reason for the others is unknown. V and J calls and clone size are copied from that table; D and trimming were computed from the DNA. For this sample the table gives roughly 100,000 clones, of which approximately 86% were detected only once. In total, the top ten clones hold approximately 8% of the sample.

What this sample's time point label stands for: baseline pretreatment blood. In the paper's terms, the treatment or condition label means: 15 Gy SBRT to primary tumor, nephrectomy 4 weeks later. Serial peripheral blood from radiation-treated patients was sampled at baseline, 2 weeks and 4 weeks after SBRT to track tumor-enriched clonotypes. Every patient had renal cell carcinoma of clear cell pathology. The QIAamp DNA Blood Mini Kit (Qiagen) was used to prepare genomic DNA for TCR sequencing. The analyses included only samples that passed all quality control checks. The rearrangement combines TRBV11-2 with TRBJ2-3; the D segment cannot be called with confidence. The receptor was derived from a man over 45 with renal cell carcinoma. The specimen comprised blood, sampled from a patient whose treatment included radiotherapy and nephrectomy. The DNA sequence is TGTGCCAGCTGCAAGTGGGTTCTCCCAGATACGCAGTATTTT. Protein translation: CASCKWVLPDTQYF. The CDR3, completed at both ends by the reference TRBV11-2 and TRBJ2-3 genes, gives the full variable domain EAGVAQSPRYKIIEKRQSVAFWCNPISGHATLYWYQQILGQGPKLLIQFQNNGVVDDSQLPKDRFSAERLKGVDSTLKIQPAKLEDSAVYLCASCKWVLPDTQYFGPGTRLTVL.